Detailed here is one T cell receptor beta chain. This entry belongs to a study of control samples from healthy donors and cancer patients. Trimming took off 0 bases at V and 4 bases at J, with 11 bases between the two ends. Germline CDR1 is SGHDT and CDR2 is YYEEEE. The CDR3 loop spans 15 amino acids. Sequenced by immunoSEQ multiplex PCR; TCRdb stores in-frame clones only, minus some. The repertoire has 100,000 or so clones, roughly 92% of them found once; the top ten carry around 0.92%. Sequenced material: blood. V gene TRBV5-6 combines with J gene TRBJ1-5; D is ambiguous. This clonotype was sampled from a woman aged 30 to 39 in good health. The CDR3 reads CASSLEMAANQPQHF. CDR3 in DNA: TGTGCCAGCAGCTTGGAGATGGCAGCGAATCAGCCCCAGCATTTT. Combining the CDR3 with reference TRBV5-6 and TRBJ1-5 gives the whole variable domain DAGVTQSPTHLIKTRGQQVTLRCSPKSGHDTVSWYQQALGQGPQFIFQYYEEEERQRGNFPDRFSGHQFPNYSSELNVNALLLGDSALYLCASSLEMAANQPQHFGDGTRLSIL.